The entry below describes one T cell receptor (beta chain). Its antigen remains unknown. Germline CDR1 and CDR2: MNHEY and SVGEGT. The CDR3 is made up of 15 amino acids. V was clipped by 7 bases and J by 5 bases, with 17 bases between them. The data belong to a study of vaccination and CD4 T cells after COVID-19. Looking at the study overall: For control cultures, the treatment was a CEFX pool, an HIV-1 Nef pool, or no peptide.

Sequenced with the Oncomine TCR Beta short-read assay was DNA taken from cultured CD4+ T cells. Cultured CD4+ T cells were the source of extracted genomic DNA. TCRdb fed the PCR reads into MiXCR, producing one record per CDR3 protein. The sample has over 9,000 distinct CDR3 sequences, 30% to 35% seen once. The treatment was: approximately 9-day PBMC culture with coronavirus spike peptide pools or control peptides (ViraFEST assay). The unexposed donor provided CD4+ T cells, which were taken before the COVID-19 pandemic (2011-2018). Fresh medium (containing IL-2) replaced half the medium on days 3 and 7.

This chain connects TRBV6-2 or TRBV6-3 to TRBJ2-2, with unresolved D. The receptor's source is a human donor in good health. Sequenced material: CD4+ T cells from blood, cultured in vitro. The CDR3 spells CASIDSWGNTGELFF. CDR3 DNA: TGTGCCAGCATCGACTCGTGGGGAAATACCGGGGAGCTGTTTTTT.